What follows are 27 T cell receptor beta chains derived from one specimen sequenced in a study of PD-L1 blockade in urothelial cancer. The sample's time point: peripheral blood 6 weeks after treatment start. Method: immunoSEQ multiplex PCR; TCRdb's copy keeps in-frame clones and lacks some. This repertoire shows some 120,000 clones, roughly 91% found once; its top ten account for roughly 1.7%. Sequences were derived from PBMCs, sampled around atezolizumab (anti-PD-L1) treatment. All receptors derive from a man in his fifties or sixties with urothelial cancer.

The chain couples TRBV19 to TRBJ2-3; 7 nucleotides agree with TRBD2. Trimming at V came to 6 bases and at J to 5 bases, leaving 11 bases not matched to a gene. The V gene's germline CDR1 is LNHDA and CDR2 SQIVND (reference sequence). The CDR3 is made up of 15 amino acids. CDR3 protein: CASSPRTGGGDTQYF. CDR3 coding DNA: TGTGCCAGTAGCCCCCGGACCGGCGGGGGAGATACGCAGTATTTT.

The rearrangement uses TRBV7-2 and TRBJ1-4; D is perhaps TRBD1 (6 bases). Between the trimmed V and J ends, which lost 5 bases and 8 bases, there was a span of 12 bases. In germline, CDR1 is SGHTA, CDR2 FQGNSA. The CDR3 has 13 residues. For the CDR3, the DNA is TGTGCCAGCAGCACTTACAGGGACGAAAAACTGTTTTTT. This sequence encodes CASSTYRDEKLFF.

This chain joins TRBV6-5 and TRBJ2-1; 8 bases agree with TRBD1. V was pared by 2 bases and J by 2 bases, with 2 bases of the junction left unmatched. This CDR3 has 15 amino acids. Per germline, CDR1 MNHEY and CDR2 SVGAGI. The CDR3 DNA reads as TGTGCCAGCAGTTACGGGACAGGAGCCTACAATGAGCAGTTCTTC. Translation gives CASSYGTGAYNEQFF.

The V call is TRBV15, the J call TRBJ2-1; no firm D call. The CDR3 contains 13 residues. V shed 0 bases and J shed 5 bases, with 5 bases lying between them. Germline CDR1 is LNHNV and CDR2 is YYDKDF (reference sequence). The CDR3 nucleotides read TGTGCCACCAGCAGAGATATCCACAATGAGCAGTTCTTC. Protein: CATSRDIHNEQFF.

V and J are TRBV10-3 and TRBJ1-2; possible D gene TRBD1, 5 bases. V shed 3 bases and J shed 6 bases, with 11 bases lying between them. The CDR3 runs 13 residues. Per the germline V gene, CDR1 is ENHRY and CDR2 is SYGVKD. CDR3 in amino acids: CAISEGGADGYTF. CDR3 DNA sequence: TGTGCCATCAGTGAAGGAGGGGCGGATGGCTACACCTTC.

The chain has TRBV9 and TRBJ2-3; 7 bases are shared with TRBD1. The CDR3 runs to 15 residues. Germline-derived CDR1 and CDR2 are SGDLS and YYNGEE. Unmatched junction bases numbered 3, after V lost 2 bases and J lost 0 bases. Here the CDR3 DNA reads TGTGCCAGCAGCGTGGGACAGACGAGCACAGATACGCAGTATTTT. Residues: CASSVGQTSTDTQYF.

The DNA of the CDR3 is TGTGCCAGCAGCTCGGGACAGGGTCATTCACCCCTCCACTTT. Amino acids: CASSSGQGHSPLHF. The chain combines TRBV7-3 with TRBJ1-6; 9 positions agree with TRBD1. Germline V CDR1 and CDR2: SGHTA, FQGTGA. The CDR3 is 14 residues long. The ends lost 4 bases at V and 8 bases at J; junction bases unmatched: 3.

V gene TRBV7-2 combines with J gene TRBJ2-5, with 13 bases matching TRBD2. The CDR3 length is 14 residues. The germline V gene has CDR1 SGHTA and CDR2 FQGNSA. With V trimmed by 5 bases and J by 10 bases, 7 bases remained unmatched. CDR3 nucleotide sequence: TGTGCCAGCAGCCCCAGGACTAGCGGGGGTCTCCAGTACTTC. Its protein product is CASSPRTSGGLQYF.

As to this clone: Other nucleotide sequences from this sample produce the same CDR3. The chain employs TRBV5-6 and TRBJ1-4; no clear D gene. CDR1 is SGHDT, CDR2 YYEEEE, per germline. This CDR3 has 13 amino acids. With 0 bases removed from V and 8 bases from J, the gap between germline ends came to 8 bases. The CDR3 protein is CASSLAGGEKLFF. CDR3 in DNA: TGTGCCAGCAGCTTGGCCGGCGGGGAAAAACTGTTTTTT.

The chain uses TRBV25-1 and TRBJ1-1, with D possibly matching TRBD1 (6 bases). CDR3 size: 16 residues. The V gene's germline CDR1 is MGHDK and CDR2 SYGVNS. V lost 7 bases and J lost 4, with 22 bases in between. The DNA for the CDR3 is TGTGCCAGCATCCCTTCATCGGGGCAGGGGACCACTGAAGCTTTCTTT. This translates into CASIPSSGQGTTEAFF. Using reference TRBV25-1 and TRBJ1-1 for the parts outside the CDR3, the full variable domain is EADIYQTPRYLVIGTGKKITLECSQTMGHDKMYWYQQDPGMELHLIHYSYGVNSTEKGDLSSESTVSRIRTEHFPLTLESARPSHTSQYLCASIPSSGQGTTEAFFGQGTRLTVV.

The rearrangement joins TRBV5-1 to TRBJ1-1; D gene unclear. The length of the CDR3 is 13 residues. Germline values: CDR1 SGHRS, CDR2 YFSETQ. Trimming took off 2 bases at V and 1 base at J, with 6 bases between the two ends. The CDR3 DNA reads as TGCGCCAGCAGCTTTGTAAAGAACACTGAAGCTTTCTTT. It is translated as CASSFVKNTEAFF. The variable domain in full, completed from reference TRBV5-1 and TRBJ1-1, reads KAGVTQTPRYLIKTRGQQVTLSCSPISGHRSVSWYQQTPGQGLQFLFEYFSETQRNKGNFPGRFSGRQFSNSRSEMNVSTLELGDSALYLCASSFVKNTEAFFGQGTRLTVV.

The chain carries TRBV9 and TRBJ2-5, with D tentatively TRBD2 (6 bases). In germline, CDR1 is SGDLS, CDR2 YYNGEE. The V end was cut by 3 bases, the J end by 7 bases, with 19 bases between. The CDR3 contains 15 residues. CDR3 nucleotide sequence: TGTGCCAGCAGCGCGGGGGACGCCTCGGTGGGGACCCAGTACTTC. This translates into CASSAGDASVGTQYF.

V is TRBV19 and J is TRBJ1-1; maybe TRBD1 (6 bases). This CDR3 is 13 amino acids long. V lost 4 bases and J lost 3, with 9 bases in between. Germline lookup yields CDR1 LNHDA and CDR2 SQIVND (reference sequence). The CDR3 here is CASSTQGYTEAFF. CDR3 coding DNA: TGTGCCAGTAGTACACAGGGCTACACTGAAGCTTTCTTT.

This chain uses TRBV29-1 with TRBJ2-5; 15 bases agree with TRBD2. The CDR3 contains 15 residues. Germline-derived CDR1 and CDR2 are SQVTM and ANQGSEA. With 3 bases clipped from V and 4 bases from J, the junction kept 3 bases outside the gene matches. CDR3 bases: TGCAGCGTTGAGAAGGGACTAGCGGGAGGAGAGACCCAGTACTTC. This codes for CSVEKGLAGGETQYF.

This clone came up a few times. The J gene is TRBJ1-3, the V gene TRBV10-2; D uncertain. V dropped 6 bases and J dropped 1 base, with 7 bases sitting between them. The CDR3 contains 13 residues. Germline CDR1 WSHSY, CDR2 SAAADI. The CDR3 spells CASRLSSGNTIYF. For the CDR3, the DNA is TGCGCCAGCAGACTATCTTCTGGAAACACCATATATTTT.

This chain uses TRBV18 with TRBJ1-5; D is ambiguous. Germline CDR1 and CDR2: KGHSH and LQKENI. Trimming took 6 bases from V and 0 from J, leaving 12 bases between them. This CDR3 has 15 amino acids. DNA of the CDR3: TGTGCCAGCTCCCAGGACGGGAATAGCAATCAGCCCCAGCATTTT. Protein product: CASSQDGNSNQPQHF. The variable domain in full, completed from reference TRBV18 and TRBJ1-5, reads NAGVMQNPRHLVRRRGQEARLRCSPMKGHSHVYWYRQLPEEGLKFMVYLQKENIIDESGMPKERFSAEFPKEGPSILRIQQVVRGDSAAYFCASSQDGNSNQPQHFGDGTRLSIL.

This chain uses TRBV6-1 with TRBJ1-5; a possible D gene is TRBD1 (5 bases). The ends were cut back, 1 base at V and 10 bases at J, with 11 bases in the middle. Germline V CDR1 and CDR2: MNHNS, SASEGT. The CDR3 totals 13 residues. Written as DNA, the CDR3 is TGTGCCAGCAGTGAAGACAGGCACCGTCCCCAGCATTTT. The encoded protein is CASSEDRHRPQHF.

V usage is TRBV5-1 and J usage is TRBJ1-2; D not certain. The CDR3 sequence is 13 residues long. V lost 5 bases and J 0 bases, leaving 8 bases between the germline ends. CDR1 is SGHRS, CDR2 YFSETQ, per germline. The CDR3 sequence is CASRTESNYGYTF. The CDR3 bases are TGCGCCAGCAGGACTGAATCTAACTATGGCTACACCTTC.

The V gene is TRBV9, the J gene TRBJ2-7, with TRBD1 identical over 8 bases. Germline V lookup: CDR1 SGDLS, CDR2 YYNGEE. Trimming took 3 bases from V and 6 from J; bases not matched to a gene: 14. This CDR3 has 16 residues. CDR3 bases: TGTGCCAGCAGCGCCGCCTATACAGGGGGGCTCTCCGAGCAGTACTTC. Its translation is CASSAAYTGGLSEQYF.

The chain links TRBV2 to TRBJ1-5; D is unclear. With 1 base removed from V and 7 bases from J, the gap between germline ends came to 11 bases. Germline lookup yields CDR1 SNHLY and CDR2 FYNNEI. The CDR3 contains 14 residues. In DNA, the CDR3 is TGTGCCAGCAGTGAAGGGGCTGGTGCACAGCCCCAGCATTTT. Protein product: CASSEGAGAQPQHF.

As concerns this clone: The sample holds other DNA sequences that translate to the same CDR3. This rearrangement joins TRBV5-1 to TRBJ1-1; weak D call: TRBD1 (5 bases). Per germline, CDR1 SGHRS and CDR2 YFSETQ. V was pared by 0 bases and J by 4 bases, with 10 bases between. The CDR3 is 14 residues long. The CDR3 loop reads CASSLAGGVTEAFF. In DNA, the CDR3 is TGCGCCAGCAGCTTGGCCGGGGGGGTCACTGAAGCTTTCTTT.

The chain couples TRBV6-5 to TRBJ1-4; 7 bases line up with TRBD1. Trimming at V came to 6 bases and at J to 13 bases, leaving 8 bases not matched to a gene. There are 12 residues in the CDR3. In germline, CDR1 is MNHEY, CDR2 SVGAGI. CDR3 nucleotides: TGTGCCAGCAGACAGGGGTCGGGGTCACTGTTTTTT. This encodes CASRQGSGSLFF.

CDR3 nucleotides: TGTGCCAGCAGCCAAGTTCCAGGGCTCAATGAAAAACTGTTTTTT. Amino acids: CASSQVPGLNEKLFF. The chain links TRBV4-2 to TRBJ1-4, with D perhaps matching TRBD1 (5 bases). CDR3 length: 15 amino acids. V gave up 1 base and J gave up 5 bases, with 11 bases separating them. CDR1 and CDR2 (germline): LGHNA, YNFKEQ.

V usage is TRBV9 and J usage is TRBJ2-3, with TRBD2 matching 10 bases. The CDR3 has 17 residues. Germline trimming cut 0 bases from V and 8 bases from J; bases unmatched to any gene: 12. The germline V gene encodes CDR1 SGDLS and CDR2 YYNGEE. The chain's CDR3 is CASSVALAGDTDGTQYF. CDR3 nucleotides: TGTGCCAGCAGCGTAGCCCTAGCGGGAGACACAGATGGTACGCAGTATTTT.

The chain combines TRBV5-8 with TRBJ1-2, with D possibly matching TRBD1 (6 bases). Germline assignment: CDR1 SGHTS and CDR2 YDEGEE. The CDR3 consists of 17 residues. The V gene lost 2 bases and the J gene lost 4 bases, with 21 bases spanning the gap. CDR3 coding DNA: TGTGCCAGCAGCTTCGCCCGGGACACGAGCCTTTCCTATGGCTACACCTTC. Protein sequence: CASSFARDTSLSYGYTF.

V and J are TRBV11-2 and TRBJ1-4; TRBD1 matches 10 bases. CDR3 size: 15 residues. CDR1 and CDR2 (germline): SGHAT, FQNNGV. V shed 5 bases, J shed 8 bases, and the junction held 8 bases outside the gene matches. CDR3 in amino acids: CASSAQTGGKEKLFF. CDR3 sequence (DNA): TGTGCCAGCAGCGCCCAGACAGGGGGCAAGGAAAAACTGTTTTTT.

The V gene is TRBV11-1, the J gene TRBJ2-5, with D unclear. V shed 5 bases and J shed 0 bases, with 10 bases lying between them. CDR1 and CDR2 from the germline V gene are SGHAT and FQDESV (reference sequence). CDR3 length equals 14 residues. The CDR3 is CASSPTRYQETQYF. The CDR3 DNA sequence: TGTGCCAGCAGCCCCACCCGGTACCAAGAGACCCAGTACTTC.